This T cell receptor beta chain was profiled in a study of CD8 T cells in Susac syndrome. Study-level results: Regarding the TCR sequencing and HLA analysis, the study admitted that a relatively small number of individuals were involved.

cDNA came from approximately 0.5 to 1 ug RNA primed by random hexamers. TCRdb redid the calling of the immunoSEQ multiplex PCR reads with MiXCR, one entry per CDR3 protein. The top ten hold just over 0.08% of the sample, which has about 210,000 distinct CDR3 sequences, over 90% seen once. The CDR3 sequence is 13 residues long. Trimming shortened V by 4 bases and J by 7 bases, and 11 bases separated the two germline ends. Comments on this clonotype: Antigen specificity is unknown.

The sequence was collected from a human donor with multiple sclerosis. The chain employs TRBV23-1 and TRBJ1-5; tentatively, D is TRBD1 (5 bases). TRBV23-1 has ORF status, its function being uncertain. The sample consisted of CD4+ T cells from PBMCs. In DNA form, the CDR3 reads TGCGCCAGCAGTCCGGCAGGGACCCAGCCCCAGCATTTT. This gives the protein CASSPAGTQPQHF.